These 5 T cell receptor beta chains were all obtained from the same sample, sequenced in a study of Graves' ophthalmopathy and Graves' hyperthyroidism (dated by TCRdb to the late 2010s). Reads for this sample came from an Illumina HiSeq 2000. For repertoire sequencing, TCR beta CDR3 regions were amplified from RNA transcripts. The first round of RT-PCR was done with HTBI primers and the Qiagen OneStep RT-PCR kit, and was followed by a second round of multiplex PCR, then size selection and purification. The public reads were quality trimmed at Q25 with fastp and then assembled into clones with MiXCR by TCRdb, keeping productive beta chains. Records with the same CDR3 protein are collapsed into one entry carrying the most frequent genes and DNA. Within this sample are around 670,000 distinct CDR3 sequences, with roughly two fifths of them counted one time only. The ten top clones hold 44% of the sample.

The specimen was peripheral blood. These receptor sequences come from an adult man with Graves' ophthalmopathy.

With respect to this clonotype: This CDR3 fails to terminate in the conserved phenylalanine or tryptophan, so it likely reflects a read error. It is unclear where the CDR3 begins or ends on the DNA, so no DNA is shown, and the CDR3 is as TCRdb lists it. This chain joins TRBV7-9 and TRBJ2-7. Per germline, CDR1 SEHNR and CDR2 FQNEAQ (reference sequence). Inclusive of both ends, the CDR3 amounts to 8 amino acids. The CDR3 region is CASSQIRS.

Many counts were recorded for this clonotype. V gene TRBV20-1 combines with J gene TRBJ2-7; D is perhaps TRBD1 (6 bases). The V end was cut by 6 bases, the J end by 3 bases, with 15 bases between. Germline assignment: CDR1 DFQATT and CDR2 SNEGSKA (reference sequence). The CDR3 has 13 residues. The CDR3 region is CSARDRYRYEQYF. In nucleotides, the CDR3 is TGCAGTGCCCGAGACAGGTATCGCTACGAGCAGTACTTC.

As concerns this clonotype: Because it lacks the conserved phenylalanine or tryptophan at the end, this CDR3 is likely a read error. The V gene is TRBV10-3, the J gene TRBJ1-1; 9 bases are shared with TRBD1. With 2 bases clipped from V and 3 bases from J, the junction kept 4 bases outside the gene matches. The CDR3 is 15 amino acids. Germline V CDR1 and CDR2: ENHRY, SYGVKD. DNA for the CDR3: TGTGCCATCAGTGAGAGGGACAGGGCAGACACTGAAGCTTTCTCT. Protein product: CAISERDRADTEAFS.

The chain carries TRBV11-2 and TRBJ1-1; 8 bases agree with TRBD1. Unmatched junction bases numbered 6, after V lost 5 bases and J lost 4 bases. Germline values: CDR1 SGHAT, CDR2 FQNNGV. This CDR3 region has 14 residues. The CDR3 region has the DNA TGTGCCAGCAGCCCGGACAGGGAGATCACTGAAGCTTTCTTT. It specifies CASSPDREITEAFF.

On this clonotype: The junction departs from the called germline gene at one end, perhaps through a read error. The genes are TRBV19 and TRBJ1-5, with 8 bases aligning to TRBD1. The CDR3 runs 16 residues. Looked up from germline, CDR1 is LNHDA and CDR2 is SQIVND (reference sequence). For the CDR3, the DNA is TGTGCCAGTAGTATCCAGGGGGCTGTGAGCAGTCAGCCCCAGCATTTC. Protein sequence: CASSIQGAVSSQPQHF.